What follows are 25 T cell receptor beta chains derived from one specimen sequenced in a study of OX40 agonist ivuxolimab in advanced cancers. TCRdb keeps only in-frame clones here, not all; method: immunoSEQ multiplex PCR. The sample carries tens of thousands of clones, around nine tenths recorded once. The starting material was CD4+ or CD8+ T cells sorted from blood, obtained in a trial of the OX40 agonist ivuxolimab. Every receptor here comes from an adult with an advanced solid tumor such as melanoma, head and neck, liver or kidney cancer.

The chain combines TRBV19 with TRBJ2-5; D uncertain. Germline V CDR1 and CDR2: LNHDA, SQIVND (reference sequence). V dropped 0 bases and J dropped 3 bases, with 8 bases sitting between them. The CDR3 consists of 14 residues. The CDR3: CASSIDLSKETQYF. The CDR3 coding sequence is TGTGCCAGTAGTATAGATCTCAGTAAAGAGACCCAGTACTTC.

This sequence joins TRBV29-1 and TRBJ2-1; TRBD2 aligns across 11 bases. The CDR3 covers 18 residues. Germline V gene data show CDR1 as SQVTM and CDR2 as ANQGSEA. The V and J ends lost 0 bases and 3 bases, in that order; junction bases with no gene match: 10. The CDR3 DNA follows: TGCAGCGTTGAAGATCTCCAGACCACTAGCGGGAGCTACAATGAGCAGTTCTTC. It encodes CSVEDLQTTSGSYNEQFF.

The rearrangement uses TRBV27 and TRBJ2-7; D may be TRBD1 (6 bases). Trimming took off 6 bases at V and 2 bases at J, with 11 bases between the two ends. The CDR3 consists of 13 residues. The germline CDR1 and CDR2 sequences are MNHEY and SMNVEV (reference sequence). CDR3 in DNA: TGTGCCAGCAGGGTACAGGGAACCTACGAGCAGTACTTC. Protein product: CASRVQGTYEQYF.

The chain has TRBV6-1 and TRBJ2-6; a possible D gene is TRBD2 (6 bases). This CDR3 is 13 amino acids long. Germline-derived CDR1 and CDR2 are MNHNS and SASEGT. CDR3 loop: CAILAPGANVLTF. CDR3 DNA: TGTGCAATACTAGCCCCTGGGGCCAACGTCCTGACTTTC.

The chain recombines TRBV7-9 with TRBJ2-7; D gene uncertain. V was pared by 1 base and J by 2 bases, with 6 bases between. Germline V gene data show CDR1 as SEHNR and CDR2 as FQNEAQ (reference sequence). This CDR3 spans 13 amino acids. The DNA of the CDR3 is TGTGCCAGCAGCTTAGACCCAACCTACGAGCAGTACTTC. It codes for CASSLDPTYEQYF.

CDR3 DNA: TGTGCCAGCAGCTTAGGGGGCACTAACTATGGCTACACCTTC. This codes for CASSLGGTNYGYTF. This rearrangement joins TRBV7-9 to TRBJ1-2; D possibly corresponds to TRBD1 (5 bases). V was shortened by 1 base and J by 0 bases, with 6 bases between the two germline ends. The CDR3 has 14 amino acids. The germline V gene encodes CDR1 SEHNR and CDR2 FQNEAQ (reference sequence).

J is TRBJ2-5 and V is TRBV2; 7 nucleotides match TRBD2. Germline V gene lookup returns CDR1 SNHLY and CDR2 FYNNEI. V lost 5 bases and J lost 4; bases outside the gene matches: 7. The CDR3 runs 14 residues. CDR3 loop: CASSPVTSLETQYF. The CDR3, as DNA: TGTGCCAGCAGTCCCGTGACTAGCCTAGAGACCCAGTACTTC.

The rearrangement joins TRBV21-1 to TRBJ2-3; TRBD2, the table's D call, was not compared with the DNA. TRBV21-1 is noted as a pseudogene. This CDR3 has 18 residues. This CDR3 reads CATPGGSGGDSSTDTQYF. CDR3 DNA: TGTGCCACCCCGGGGGGGTCGGGAGGGGACTCGAGCACAGATACGCAGTATTTT.

A note on this clone: Germline is not matched at one junction end, which may reflect a read error. The rearrangement joins TRBV7-9 to TRBJ2-7; D is uncertain. In germline, CDR1 is SEHNR, CDR2 FQNEAQ (reference sequence). CDR3 size: 13 residues. Written as DNA, the CDR3 is TGTGCCAGCAGCTTAGCGATGCCCTACGGGCAGTACTTC. It encodes CASSLAMPYGQYF.

The chain uses TRBV19 and TRBJ1-2, with TRBD1 matching over 8 bases. From germline, CDR1 is LNHDA and CDR2 SQIVND (reference sequence). After removal of 3 bases from V and 1 base from J, the junction contained 16 bases not matched to a gene. The CDR3 is 19 amino acids. The CDR3 protein is CASSIGRDRSDILNYGYTF. Here the CDR3 DNA reads TGTGCCAGTAGTATTGGCCGGGACAGGTCCGATATTCTTAACTATGGCTACACCTTC. Full variable domain (rest looked up from reference TRBV19 and TRBJ1-2): DGGITQSPKYLFRKEGQNVTLSCEQNLNHDAMYWYRQDPGQGLRLIYYSQIVNDFQKGDIAEGYSVSREKKESFPLTVTSAQKNPTAFYLCASSIGRDRSDILNYGYTFGSGTRLTVV.

This chain uses TRBV7-8 with TRBJ2-7; possible D gene TRBD2, 5 bases. V lost 5 bases and J 5 bases, leaving 13 bases between the germline ends. The CDR3 consists of 13 residues. CDR1 is SGHVS, CDR2 FQNEAQ, per germline. As DNA, the CDR3 is TGTGCCAGCAGCCTGCGGGCCACCCACGAGCAGTACTTC. Protein: CASSLRATHEQYF.

The chain uses TRBV6-5 and TRBJ1-3; D call uncertain. With 5 bases removed from V and 4 bases from J, the gap between germline ends came to 12 bases. Per germline, CDR1 MNHEY and CDR2 SVGAGI. CDR3 size: 14 residues. Written as DNA, the CDR3 is TGTGCCAGCAGTCCACCCGGAGTCGGAAACACCATATATTTT. Amino acids: CASSPPGVGNTIYF.

The gene calls are TRBV4-3 and TRBJ2-3; D not certain. The CDR3 runs to 14 residues. V was clipped by 0 bases and J by 5 bases, with 9 bases between them. The germline gives CDR1 LGHNA, CDR2 YSLEER. The CDR3 here is CASSQELARDTQYF. The CDR3 DNA follows: TGCGCCAGCAGCCAAGAGCTGGCTAGAGATACGCAGTATTTT.

This chain joins TRBV4-3 and TRBJ2-7; D might be TRBD1 or TRBD2, each matching 5 bases. V was trimmed by 0 bases and J by 6 bases, leaving 15 bases between them. In germline, CDR1 is LGHNA, CDR2 YSLEER. The CDR3 length is 15 residues. This CDR3 is CASSQDRGDYSEQYF. In DNA form, the CDR3 reads TGCGCCAGCAGCCAAGATAGGGGCGACTATAGCGAGCAGTACTTC.

J is TRBJ2-2 and V is TRBV27; unclear D gene. Germline V lookup: CDR1 MNHEY, CDR2 SMNVEV (reference sequence). The CDR3 runs 13 residues. V lost 0 bases to trimming and J lost 7 bases, with 6 bases between them. In DNA, the CDR3 is TGTGCCAGCAGTTTATCAGTTGGCGGGGAGCTGTTTTTT. It specifies CASSLSVGGELFF.

The V and J genes are TRBV19 and TRBJ2-7, with a tentative D call TRBD2 (6 bases). Germline V gene lookup returns CDR1 LNHDA and CDR2 SQIVND (reference sequence). The CDR3 runs 15 residues. Between the trimmed V and J ends, which lost 4 bases and 7 bases, there was a span of 20 bases. CDR3: CASSTRGTDQVEQYF. Here the CDR3 DNA reads TGTGCCAGTAGTACCCGCGGGACGGATCAAGTGGAGCAGTACTTC.

J is TRBJ2-7 and V is TRBV9; possible D gene TRBD1, 6 bases. CDR3 length equals 15 residues. Germline V gene lookup returns CDR1 SGDLS and CDR2 YYNGEE. Trimming cost V 3 bases and J 5 bases, with 18 bases left between them. CDR3 residues: CASSALDSSLDEQYF. CDR3 DNA sequence: TGTGCCAGCAGCGCCTTGGACAGCTCTTTAGACGAGCAGTACTTC.

This clone was counted a single time. The gene calls are TRBV2 and TRBJ2-3, with 7 bases that match TRBD2. Trimming cost V 3 bases and J 14 bases; bases outside gene matches: 5. The CDR3 is 11 residues long. The germline V gene has CDR1 SNHLY and CDR2 FYNNEI. The CDR3 sequence: CASSEGTILYF. Here the CDR3 DNA reads TGTGCCAGCAGTGAGGGGACTATTCTGTATTTT.

The chain couples TRBV6-5 to TRBJ2-5; 7 positions agree with TRBD1. There are 15 residues in the CDR3. Trimming removed 5 bases from V and 2 bases from J; junction bases left unmatched: 8. Germline V gives CDR1 MNHEY, CDR2 SVGAGI. The CDR3 spells CASSRDPRGQETQYF. In DNA form, the CDR3 reads TGTGCCAGCAGTAGGGACCCCAGGGGGCAAGAGACCCAGTACTTC.

V usage is TRBV6-6 and J usage is TRBJ2-5; D remains unclear. The CDR3 length is 13 residues. The germline CDR1 and CDR2 sequences are MNHNY and SVGAGI (reference sequence). V dropped 0 bases and J dropped 5 bases, with 7 bases sitting between them. The CDR3 coding sequence is TGTGCCAGCAGTTACTCGTACTGGGAGACCCAGTACTTC. It codes for CASSYSYWETQYF.

The rearrangement links TRBV5-1 to TRBJ1-3; TRBD1 matches at 7 bases. Per the germline V gene, CDR1 is SGHRS and CDR2 is YFSETQ. V lost 0 bases, J lost 9 bases, and 12 bases stayed unmatched. The CDR3 covers 16 residues. The CDR3 loop reads CASSLASTGCVCTIYF. Written as DNA, the CDR3 is TGCGCCAGCAGCTTGGCCTCGACAGGGTGCGTGTGCACCATATATTTT.

The chain links TRBV9 to TRBJ2-7; 10 positions match TRBD2. The CDR3 extends over 14 amino acids. Trimming removed 4 bases from V and 6 bases from J; junction bases left unmatched: 7. Per the germline V gene, CDR1 is SGDLS and CDR2 is YYNGEE. CDR3 loop: CASSSGLASPEQYF. CDR3 sequence (DNA): TGTGCCAGCAGCTCGGGACTAGCGTCCCCCGAGCAGTACTTC.

The rearrangement joins TRBV5-4 to TRBJ2-3; D unclear. CDR3 length: 15 residues. The V gene's germline CDR1 is SGHNT and CDR2 YYREEE (reference sequence). Trimming took 0 bases from V and 2 from J, leaving 10 bases between them. This CDR3 is CASSLGHPTTDTQYF. The DNA for the CDR3 is TGTGCCAGCAGCTTGGGGCACCCTACCACAGATACGCAGTATTTT.

The chain uses TRBV4-1 and TRBJ2-5; maybe TRBD2 (5 bases). Germline V CDR1 and CDR2: MGHRA, YSYEKL. The CDR3 consists of 15 residues. V lost 7 bases, J lost 5 bases, and 20 bases lay in between. The CDR3 bases are TGCGCCAGCACCCCAAGATTCCCAGGCGGGGAGACCCAGTACTTC. It yields the protein CASTPRFPGGETQYF.

This chain links TRBV28 with TRBJ1-2, with TRBD1 matching 7 bases. This CDR3 is built from 14 residues. CDR1 and CDR2 from the germline V gene are MDHEN and SYDVKM. Trimming took 5 bases from V and 5 from J; bases not matched to a gene: 8. CDR3 amino acids: CASSDNRGGYGYTF. CDR3 nucleotide sequence: TGTGCCAGCAGTGATAACAGGGGTGGGTATGGCTACACCTTC.